The entry that follows covers one T cell receptor beta chain sequence. The specificity of this receptor is unknown. The sample holds no much larger clone one base away, and base qualities are not on file. The data stem from a study of control samples from healthy donors and cancer patients (dated by TCRdb to 2019 to 2021). CDR1 and CDR2, per the germline V gene, are MDHEN and SYDVKM. The CDR3 holds 14 amino acids from the cysteine to the phenylalanine. The kept DNA is CDR3 alone, 42 bases in frame from the first base. V loses 6 bases, J loses 0 bases, and the germline ends lie 12 bases apart. The library was produced with the immunoSEQ multiplex PCR assay. TCRdb carries this immuneACCESS record with in-frame sequences only. Its versions omit some clonotypes, under half of them owing to an unresolved V gene in the studies checked, with the rest unexplained. A total of some 99,000 clones appear in this sample, 90% of them only once. Jointly, the top ten make up roughly 4% of the sample.

The receptor chain draws on TRBV28 and TRBJ2-7, with the D gene not clear enough to name. This receptor was identified in a human donor in good health. The donor label of this sample is uncertain. Source material: blood. The DNA reads as follows: TGTGCCAGCAGGAAGACAAAGGCCTCCTACGAGCAGTACTTC. This gives the protein CASRKTKASYEQYF.